Each of the 29 T cell receptor beta chains below was sequenced from the same sample in a study of cytomegalovirus exposure and HLA in healthy donors (dated by TCRdb to the late 2010s). The library relied on the immunoSEQ multiplex PCR assay. For the multiplex PCR, a mixture combining 60 forward primers for TCR Vbeta segments and 13 reverse primers for TCR Jbeta segments was used. The clones in this table, taken by TCRdb from immuneACCESS, are in-frame only. Not every clone is retained; where verified, under half of the shortfall comes from an unresolved V gene, and the cause of the rest is unknown. The sample includes around 120,000 clones, with roughly 85% observed a single time. The top ten clones comprise approximately 2.8% of the sample. Sequenced: PBMCs. The source of these receptors is a woman aged 35 to 49 in good health and CMV-seronegative.

The genes are TRBV29-1 and TRBJ2-3; 9 nucleotides line up with TRBD1. Germline CDR1 is SQVTM and CDR2 is ANQGSEA. The V and J ends lost 3 bases and 3 bases, in that order; junction bases with no gene match: 10. There are 16 residues in the CDR3. The CDR3 DNA reads TGCAGCGTTGAGGCCCAGAACAGGGGGCTGACAGATACGCAGTATTTT. Translating it yields CSVEAQNRGLTDTQYF.

This clone was counted once. The V call is TRBV6-5, the J call TRBJ2-5; 9 bases are shared with TRBD2. The V gene end was trimmed by 6 bases and the J gene end by 2 bases; junction bases not matched to a gene: 7. The CDR3 has 15 amino acids. Germline lookup yields CDR1 MNHEY and CDR2 SVGAGI. The CDR3 bases are TGTGCCAGCAGGAAAGGACTAGCGACTCAAGAGACCCAGTACTTC. Protein sequence: CASRKGLATQETQYF.

This clone was picked up a small number of times. This chain joins TRBV6-6 and TRBJ2-5, with D unresolved. V shed 5 bases and J shed 4 bases, with 5 bases lying between them. Germline-derived CDR1 and CDR2 are MNHNY and SVGAGI (reference sequence). The CDR3 length is 11 residues. The chain's CDR3 is CASSTRETQYF. The CDR3 DNA follows: TGTGCCAGCAGTACCAGAGAGACCCAGTACTTC.

This rearrangement joins TRBV27 to TRBJ2-3; TRBD2 agrees at 10 bases. The CDR3 covers 17 residues. Per the germline V gene, CDR1 is MNHEY and CDR2 is SMNVEV (reference sequence). The J segment lost 2 bases and the V segment lost 8 bases, leaving 13 bases of the junction unmatched. DNA of the CDR3: TGTGCCAGCTCATTCAGCGGGGGGGCCCCTTACACAGATACGCAGTATTTT. It is translated as CASSFSGGAPYTDTQYF.

CDR3 amino acids: CASTLGGAAQETQYF. CDR3 DNA sequence: TGTGCCAGCACCCTGGGGGGGGCTGCACAAGAGACCCAGTACTTC. The chain links TRBV28 to TRBJ2-5; D perhaps matches TRBD2 (7 bases). V lost 7 bases, J lost 2 bases, and 17 bases lay in between. There are 15 residues in the CDR3. Per the germline V gene, CDR1 is MDHEN and CDR2 is SYDVKM.

This chain joins TRBV5-1 and TRBJ2-5, with D tentatively TRBD1 (6 bases). Trimming pared 3 bases from V and 5 bases from J, leaving 11 bases between. In germline, CDR1 is SGHRS, CDR2 YFSETQ. The CDR3 runs to 13 residues. In nucleotides, the CDR3 is TGCGCCAGCAGCTGGGGACAAGGGGAGACCCAGTACTTC. Amino acid sequence: CASSWGQGETQYF.

The chain employs TRBV9 and TRBJ1-3; tentatively, D is TRBD1 (6 bases). Germline assignment: CDR1 SGDLS and CDR2 YYNGEE. The CDR3 runs 15 residues. Trimming took 4 bases from V and 0 from J, leaving 11 bases between them. CDR3 sequence reads: CASSLEGDSGNTIYF. The CDR3, as DNA: TGTGCCAGCAGCCTCGAGGGGGACTCTGGAAACACCATATATTTT.

This chain links TRBV28 with TRBJ1-2; 8 nucleotides match TRBD1. Trimming cost V 6 bases and J 6 bases; bases outside gene matches: 15. The CDR3 has 16 amino acids. Germline lookup yields CDR1 MDHEN and CDR2 SYDVKM. This chain's CDR3 is CASRPLGQGAFDGYTF. The CDR3 bases are TGTGCCAGCAGACCCCTCGGACAGGGAGCATTTGATGGCTACACCTTC.

There are a few counts of this clone. The rearrangement uses TRBV30 and TRBJ2-6; D perhaps matches TRBD2 (6 bases). The V and J ends lost 1 base and 2 bases respectively, with 15 bases between them. This CDR3 region has 17 residues. Germline CDR1 and CDR2: GTSNPN and SVGIG (reference sequence). CDR3 bases: TGTGCCTGGAGTGAGGCAGGGAGGTCCGCTGGGGCCAACGTCCTGACTTTC. Translated, it gives CAWSEAGRSAGANVLTF.

The chain couples TRBV4-3 to TRBJ2-3; 10 bases match TRBD2. The V segment lost 8 bases and the J segment 1 base; nucleotides outside the gene matches: 3. The CDR3 is 14 amino acids. Germline CDR1 and CDR2: LGHNA and YSLEER. The CDR3: CASGAGGGTDTQYF. The CDR3 region has the DNA TGCGCCAGCGGAGCGGGAGGGGGCACAGATACGCAGTATTTT.

The rearrangement links TRBV30 to TRBJ1-5; D is perhaps TRBD1 (5 bases). The germline gives CDR1 GTSNPN, CDR2 SVGIG (reference sequence). The CDR3 sequence is 13 residues long. V lost 3 bases and J lost 3, with 9 bases in between. CDR3 coding DNA: TGTGCCTGGAGAGGGGTTTACAATCAGCCCCAGCATTTT. Protein sequence: CAWRGVYNQPQHF.

The chain combines TRBV11-2 with TRBJ1-1; 8 bases align to TRBD1. CDR3 length equals 15 residues. From germline, CDR1 is SGHAT and CDR2 FQNNGV. V was clipped by 5 bases and J by 1 base; unmatched bases: 6. In DNA form, the CDR3 reads TGTGCCAGCAGCCTAACAGGGGGGGCGAACACTGAAGCTTTCTTT. Protein product: CASSLTGGANTEAFF.

Notes on this clone: At one end, the junction sequence differs from germline, possibly due to a read error. The chain recombines TRBV7-9 with TRBJ1-1; D unclear. CDR1 and CDR2 from the germline V gene are SEHNR and FQNEAQ (reference sequence). The CDR3 has 12 amino acids. In DNA form, the CDR3 reads TGTTCCAGCAGCTTACGGGTACCTGAAGCTTTCTTT. Encoded protein: CSSSLRVPEAFF. Variable domain in full (rest from reference TRBV7-9 and TRBJ1-1): DTGVSQNPRHKITKRGQNVTFRCDPISEHNRLYWYRQTLGQGPEFLTYFQNEAQLEKSRLLSDRFSAERPKGSFSTLEIQRTEQGDSAMYLCSSSLRVPEAFFGQGTRLTVV.

The CDR3: CASLPGQSNQPQHF. The CDR3 bases are TGTGCCAGCTTACCGGGACAAAGCAATCAGCCCCAGCATTTT. The rearrangement joins TRBV18 to TRBJ1-5; possibly TRBD1 for D (6 bases). V was shortened by 7 bases and J by 1 base, with 11 bases between the two germline ends. The germline CDR1 and CDR2 sequences are KGHSH and LQKENI. CDR3 length: 14 amino acids. The full variable domain, with the rest looked up from reference TRBV18 and TRBJ1-5, is NAGVMQNPRHLVRRRGQEARLRCSPMKGHSHVYWYRQLPEEGLKFMVYLQKENIIDESGMPKERFSAEFPKEGPSILRIQQVVRGDSAAYFCASLPGQSNQPQHFGDGTRLSIL.

The chain recombines TRBV7-9 with TRBJ2-7; a weak D match, TRBD1 (6 bases). Between the trimmed V and J ends, which lost 3 bases and 5 bases, there was a span of 11 bases. Germline loops: CDR1 SEHNR, CDR2 FQNEAQ (reference sequence). This CDR3 has 13 residues. The CDR3 DNA reads as TGTGCCAGCAGCTTGACAGGTCGGGACGAGCAGTACTTC. This sequence encodes CASSLTGRDEQYF.

The chain couples TRBV5-4 to TRBJ2-1, with 9 bases fitting TRBD2. V trimming: 0 bases; J trimming: 7 bases; junction bases outside the gene matches: 8. Germline CDR1 is SGHNT and CDR2 is YYREEE (reference sequence). The CDR3 runs to 16 residues. Here the CDR3 reads CASSLVTAGGRNEQFF. CDR3 DNA sequence: TGTGCCAGCAGCTTGGTAACAGCGGGAGGCAGGAATGAGCAGTTCTTC.

The chain couples TRBV4-1 to TRBJ2-4; 7 bases fit TRBD1. Germline V CDR1 and CDR2: MGHRA, YSYEKL. V shed 4 bases, J shed 9 bases, and the junction held 9 bases outside the gene matches. The CDR3 is 14 residues long. The CDR3 DNA reads TGCGCCAGCAGCCGTGGGACAGTAGGAGGCATTCAGTACTTC. It encodes CASSRGTVGGIQYF.

This clone has just a few counts. The chain links TRBV30 to TRBJ2-7; 7 bases line up with TRBD2. The CDR3 loop spans 16 amino acids. Trimming at V came to 2 bases and at J to 6 bases, leaving 16 bases not matched to a gene. CDR1 is GTSNPN and CDR2 is SVGIG in the germline V gene (reference sequence). As DNA, the CDR3 is TGTGCCTGGAGTATTGGGGGGATAACGGGAGGTTTCGAGCAGTACTTC. Its protein is CAWSIGGITGGFEQYF.

J is TRBJ1-5 and V is TRBV19; D is possibly TRBD1 (5 bases). CDR3 length equals 15 residues. Trimming took off 5 bases at V and 9 bases at J, with 20 bases between the two ends. Per the germline V gene, CDR1 is LNHDA and CDR2 is SQIVND (reference sequence). CDR3 residues: CASSPGQGGIRPQHF. Here the CDR3 DNA reads TGTGCCAGTAGTCCCGGGCAGGGAGGGATTCGGCCCCAGCATTTT.

V and J are TRBV13 and TRBJ2-3; 7 nucleotides align to TRBD2. This CDR3 has 16 amino acids. Per the germline V gene, CDR1 is PRHDT and CDR2 is FYEKMQ (reference sequence). V shed 0 bases and J 0 bases; nucleotides not matched to a gene: 3. The CDR3 sequence is CASSLGWGGSTDTQYF. The CDR3 coding sequence is TGTGCCAGCAGCTTAGGGTGGGGAGGGAGCACAGATACGCAGTATTTT.

V and J are TRBV7-2 and TRBJ2-1; D is ambiguous. Trimming shortened V by 5 bases and J by 10 bases, and 9 bases separated the two germline ends. The CDR3 extends over 11 amino acids. Germline CDR1 reads SGHTA; CDR2 reads FQGNSA. In nucleotides, the CDR3 is TGTGCCAGCAGCCCGTCCAGGGAGCAGTTCTTC. This encodes CASSPSREQFF. The full variable domain, in which reference TRBV7-2 and TRBJ2-1 provide the parts outside the CDR3, is GAGVSQSPSNKVTEKGKDVELRCDPISGHTALYWYRQSLGQGLEFLIYFQGNSAPDKSGLPSDRFSAERTGGSVSTLTIQRTQQEDSAVYLCASSPSREQFFGPGTRLTVL.

V and J are TRBV5-6 and TRBJ1-4; D is possibly TRBD1 (6 bases). V dropped 3 bases and J dropped 0 bases, with 15 bases sitting between them. The CDR3 is made up of 17 amino acids. In germline, CDR1 is SGHDT, CDR2 YYEEEE. The CDR3 is CASSYWEGVPTNEKLFF. In DNA, the CDR3 is TGTGCCAGCAGCTACTGGGAGGGGGTCCCAACTAATGAAAAACTGTTTTTT.

This clone showed up just a few times. The chain recombines TRBV7-2 with TRBJ2-7; unclear D gene. CDR1 and CDR2 from the germline V gene are SGHTA and FQGNSA. CDR3 length: 14 residues. V was pared by 2 bases and J by 1 base, with 9 bases between. CDR3 coding DNA: TGTGCCAGCAGCTTATTGTCTACTTCCTACGAGCAGTACTTC. Amino acids: CASSLLSTSYEQYF.

This chain links TRBV5-1 with TRBJ2-2; D might be TRBD1 (6 bases). Germline CDR1 reads SGHRS; CDR2 reads YFSETQ. There are 17 residues in the CDR3. V was cut by 3 bases and J by 3 bases, with 18 bases left in between. The CDR3 loop reads CASSSPTGKMDTGELFF. The CDR3 coding sequence is TGCGCCAGCAGCTCCCCTACAGGGAAAATGGACACCGGGGAGCTGTTTTTT.

The chain recombines TRBV28 with TRBJ1-1, with D possibly matching TRBD1 (5 bases). Between the trimmed V and J ends, which lost 6 bases and 0 bases, there was a span of 11 bases. Looked up from germline, CDR1 is MDHEN and CDR2 is SYDVKM. This CDR3 region has 14 residues. The CDR3 spells CASRTDTMNTEAFF. The CDR3 coding sequence is TGTGCCAGCAGGACGGACACTATGAACACTGAAGCTTTCTTT.

This clone was seen only a few times. The chain has TRBV11-2 and TRBJ2-1, with D possibly TRBD1 on 6 matching bases. The CDR3 is made up of 17 amino acids. Trimming shortened V by 1 base and J by 7 bases, and 20 bases separated the two germline ends. Germline V gene sequence: CDR1 SGHAT, CDR2 FQNNGV. The chain's CDR3 is CASSLGATPGRGNEQFF. The CDR3, as DNA: TGTGCCAGCAGCTTAGGGGCCACTCCGGGAAGGGGGAATGAGCAGTTCTTC. The full variable domain, in which reference TRBV11-2 and TRBJ2-1 provide the parts outside the CDR3, is EAGVAQSPRYKIIEKRQSVAFWCNPISGHATLYWYQQILGQGPKLLIQFQNNGVVDDSQLPKDRFSAERLKGVDSTLKIQPAKLEDSAVYLCASSLGATPGRGNEQFFGPGTRLTVL.

This chain joins TRBV15 and TRBJ1-1; 9 positions match TRBD1. The germline V gene has CDR1 LNHNV and CDR2 YYDKDF (reference sequence). This CDR3 has 13 amino acids. Germline trimming cut 7 bases from V and 4 bases from J; bases unmatched to any gene: 4. In nucleotides, the CDR3 is TGTGCCACCACACAGGGGGCGCGCACTGAAGCTTTCTTT. This codes for CATTQGARTEAFF.

The rearrangement uses TRBV29-1 and TRBJ1-5; TRBD1 matches at 12 bases. This CDR3 comprises 13 residues. V shed 4 bases and J 9 bases; nucleotides not matched to a gene: 4. In germline, CDR1 is SQVTM, CDR2 ANQGSEA. This CDR3 is CSVAGTGGTPQHF. DNA of the CDR3: TGCAGCGTTGCCGGGACAGGGGGCACGCCCCAGCATTTT.

V and J are TRBV21-1 and TRBJ1-6. TRBV21-1 is a listed pseudogene. CDR3 length equals 14 residues. DNA for the CDR3: TGTGCCAGCAGCAAGCGGGAAACAAATTCACCCCTCCACTTT. This sequence encodes CASSKRETNSPLHF.